This passage covers 21 T cell receptor beta chains from one sample sequenced in a study of human versus mouse CDR3 diversity and MHC coevolution. Clones were sequenced by immunoSEQ multiplex PCR, and TCRdb holds only the in-frame ones, with some missing. The sample comprises about 73,000 clones, 85% to 95% of which are singletons, and less than 0.19% rests with the top ten. The sample consisted of naive CD4+ T cells from blood. Subset: CD45RO-negative CD62L-positive naive CD4 T cells. The receptors here all came from a person between 25 and 70 years old in good health.

This chain links TRBV6-1 with TRBJ1-2; TRBD1 aligns across 7 bases. CDR1 is MNHNS, CDR2 SASEGT, per germline. The CDR3 extends over 14 amino acids. V dropped 4 bases and J dropped 3; count of bases not matched to a gene: 5. The CDR3 loop reads CASSVTRGDYGYTF. The CDR3, as DNA: TGTGCCAGCAGTGTAACCAGGGGGGACTATGGCTACACCTTC.

J is TRBJ2-5 and V is TRBV6-5; 7 bases align to TRBD2. Per germline, CDR1 MNHEY and CDR2 SVGAGI. The trim removed 5 bases at V and 3 bases at J, leaving 6 bases unmatched. This CDR3 is 14 amino acids long. The CDR3 coding sequence is TGTGCCAGCAGTCCGGGAGGAGGGGAAGAGACCCAGTACTTC. This sequence encodes CASSPGGGEETQYF.

This clone was detected only once. The chain has TRBV20-1 and TRBJ1-1; maybe TRBD1 (5 bases). Germline CDR1 reads DFQATT; CDR2 reads SNEGSKA (reference sequence). Trimming stripped 7 bases from V and 5 bases from J, with 11 bases between. CDR3 length: 11 amino acids. The CDR3 region is CSVQGLTEAFF. CDR3 nucleotide sequence: TGCAGTGTCCAGGGTTTGACTGAAGCTTTCTTT.

J is TRBJ1-1 and V is TRBV25-1; TRBD1 matches at 9 bases. Germline V gives CDR1 MGHDK, CDR2 SYGVNS. The CDR3 spans 16 residues. V shed 4 bases, J shed 4 bases, and the junction held 10 bases outside the gene matches. CDR3 DNA: TGTGCCAGCAGTGCCACAACAGGGGGCGCAGTCACTGAAGCTTTCTTT. This codes for CASSATTGGAVTEAFF. Together with reference TRBV25-1 and TRBJ1-1, the CDR3 gives the full variable domain: EADIYQTPRYLVIGTGKKITLECSQTMGHDKMYWYQQDPGMELHLIHYSYGVNSTEKGDLSSESTVSRIRTEHFPLTLESARPSHTSQYLCASSATTGGAVTEAFFGQGTRLTVV.

The rearrangement joins TRBV5-8 to TRBJ2-1, with 7 nucleotides matching TRBD1. The length of the CDR3 is 14 residues. CDR1 SGHTS and CDR2 YDEGEE come from the germline V gene. With 2 bases clipped from V and 3 bases from J, the junction kept 2 bases outside the gene matches. For the CDR3, the DNA is TGTGCCAGCAGCTTTCGGGACAGCTACAATGAGCAGTTCTTC. Its translation: CASSFRDSYNEQFF. Drawing the rest from reference TRBV5-8 and TRBJ2-1, the complete variable domain is EAGVTQSPTHLIKTRGQQATLRCSPISGHTSVYWYQQALGLGLQFLLWYDEGEERNRGNFPPRFSGRQFPNYSSELNVNALELEDSALYLCASSFRDSYNEQFFGPGTRLTVL.

V usage is TRBV19 and J usage is TRBJ1-2; TRBD1 aligns across 9 bases. Germline lookup yields CDR1 LNHDA and CDR2 SQIVND (reference sequence). V lost 6 bases, J lost 3 bases, and 11 bases stayed unmatched. The CDR3 totals 16 residues. CDR3 region: CASSRRTGELDYGYTF. The CDR3 nucleotides read TGTGCCAGTAGCCGAAGGACAGGGGAGCTAGACTATGGCTACACCTTC.

This chain uses TRBV7-6 with TRBJ2-1; 16 bases are a match to TRBD2. Germline trimming cut 2 bases from V and 0 bases from J; bases unmatched to any gene: 7. Germline V gene lookup returns CDR1 SGHVS and CDR2 FNYEAQ. This CDR3 contains 20 residues. In DNA form, the CDR3 reads TGTGCCAGCAGCTTACTCCCGGGACTAGCGGGGGGGAGCTCCTACAATGAGCAGTTCTTC. Protein: CASSLLPGLAGGSSYNEQFF.

The rearrangement uses TRBV27 and TRBJ1-1; D remains ambiguous. Germline CDR1 MNHEY, CDR2 SMNVEV (reference sequence). The CDR3 totals 14 residues. V was trimmed by 3 bases and J by 4 bases, leaving 12 bases between them. This chain's CDR3 is CASSFRGRATEAFF. CDR3 in DNA: TGTGCCAGCAGTTTTCGGGGTCGGGCCACTGAAGCTTTCTTT.

The rearrangement joins TRBV10-1 to TRBJ2-1; 14 bases match TRBD2. CDR1 is WNHNN, CDR2 SYGVQD, per germline (reference sequence). J gave up 12 bases and V 5 bases, and 9 bases lay outside the gene matches. The CDR3 extends over 15 amino acids. Written as DNA, the CDR3 is TGCGCCAGCAGTCCCGGGACTAGCGGGAGTGGGGGGCAGTTCTTC. It encodes CASSPGTSGSGGQFF.

This chain uses TRBV28 with TRBJ2-7; D is uncertain. V was trimmed by 3 bases and J by 2 bases, leaving 8 bases between them. This CDR3 has 13 amino acids. In germline, CDR1 is MDHEN, CDR2 SYDVKM. The CDR3 sequence is CASSLTEAYEQYF. The CDR3 DNA reads as TGTGCCAGCAGTTTGACTGAAGCCTACGAGCAGTACTTC.

The genes are TRBV6-6 and TRBJ1-2; D is possibly TRBD1 (6 bases). Trimming shortened V by 0 bases and J by 8 bases, and 19 bases separated the two germline ends. Looked up from germline, CDR1 is MNHNY and CDR2 is SVGAGI (reference sequence). The CDR3 runs 16 residues. DNA of the CDR3: TGTGCCAGCAGTTACTCCCACTCACAGGGAGGGGAAGGCTACACCTTC. Translating gives CASSYSHSQGGEGYTF.

The chain recombines TRBV29-1 with TRBJ1-1; 9 bases agree with TRBD1. Germline V lookup: CDR1 SQVTM, CDR2 ANQGSEA. The J segment lost 1 base and the V segment lost 5 bases, leaving 5 bases of the junction unmatched. The CDR3 is 14 residues long. The CDR3 nucleotides read TGCAGCGTTCATCGACAGGGGGGGAACACTGAAGCTTTCTTT. Translation: CSVHRQGGNTEAFF. The variable domain in full, with the rest retrieved from reference TRBV29-1 and TRBJ1-1, is SAVISQKPSRDICQRGTSLTIQCQVDSQVTMMFWYRQQPGQSLTLIATANQGSEATYESGFVIDKFPISRPNLTFSTLTVSNMSPEDSSIYLCSVHRQGGNTEAFFGQGTRLTVV.

V usage is TRBV19 and J usage is TRBJ2-7; D possibly corresponds to TRBD1 (6 bases). The CDR3 runs to 13 residues. Germline V lookup: CDR1 LNHDA, CDR2 SQIVND (reference sequence). Trimming stripped 6 bases from V and 6 bases from J, with 15 bases between. The CDR3, as DNA: TGTGCCAGTAGCGACAGGAGCTTCGTCGAGCAGTACTTC. Amino acids: CASSDRSFVEQYF.

The genes are TRBV6-7 and TRBJ2-3; TRBD1 is a possible D gene (5 bases). TRBV6-7 belongs to the ORF category, with a function that is uncertain. Between the trimmed V and J ends, which lost 2 bases and 2 bases, there was a span of 23 bases. CDR3 length equals 19 residues. The CDR3 coding sequence is TGTGCCAGCAGTTACCGTCCCCAGGGAAGGGCCTCTACCACAGATACGCAGTATTTT. Amino acid sequence: CASSYRPQGRASTTDTQYF.

This clone was observed a handful of times. The chain couples TRBV6-5 to TRBJ1-3, with 8 bases fitting TRBD1. J gave up 1 base and V 7 bases, and 6 bases lay outside the gene matches. The CDR3 contains 15 residues. In germline, CDR1 is MNHEY, CDR2 SVGAGI. In nucleotides, the CDR3 is TGTGCCAGCACTCCTTACAGGGGGTCTGGAAACACCATATATTTT. Its protein is CASTPYRGSGNTIYF.

The CDR3 region is CASSLAGGFTDTQYF. The CDR3 coding sequence is TGTGCCAGCAGCTTGGCGGGGGGCTTTACAGATACGCAGTATTTT. This chain uses TRBV5-8 with TRBJ2-3; possible D gene TRBD2, 7 bases. Trimming removed 0 bases from V and 3 bases from J, with 11 bases in between. CDR3 size: 15 residues. Germline loops: CDR1 SGHTS, CDR2 YDEGEE.

The V call is TRBV5-1, the J call TRBJ1-1; the D gene is possibly TRBD1 (6 bases). V gave up 3 bases and J gave up 0 bases, with 9 bases separating them. CDR3 length equals 14 residues. The germline gives CDR1 SGHRS, CDR2 YFSETQ. The CDR3 DNA is TGCGCCAGCAGCTGGGACACTCTGAACACTGAAGCTTTCTTT. It codes for CASSWDTLNTEAFF.

The rearrangement joins TRBV4-1 to TRBJ2-5; the match to TRBD1 covers 7 bases. V shed 4 bases, J shed 4 bases, and the junction held 6 bases outside the gene matches. Germline V gene lookup returns CDR1 MGHRA and CDR2 YSYEKL. The CDR3 runs to 14 residues. The CDR3: CASSLGTAAETQYF. The CDR3 DNA reads as TGCGCCAGCAGCCTTGGGACAGCCGCAGAGACCCAGTACTTC.

V and J are TRBV18 and TRBJ1-5; D not certain. CDR3 length: 13 amino acids. V gave up 4 bases and J gave up 7 bases, with 11 bases separating them. Germline CDR1 KGHSH, CDR2 LQKENI. CDR3 amino acids: CASSLTTDQPQHF. DNA of the CDR3: TGTGCCAGCTCACTGACTACAGACCAGCCCCAGCATTTT.

This clone was observed a few times. The chain recombines TRBV14 with TRBJ1-1; no definite D call. Germline V gene sequence: CDR1 SGHDN, CDR2 FVKESK. V lost 2 bases to trimming and J lost 3 bases, with 7 bases between them. This CDR3 has 13 amino acids. The CDR3 region has the DNA TGTGCCAGCAGCCAATTGAGGGACACTGAAGCTTTCTTT. Protein sequence: CASSQLRDTEAFF.

This clone was found once. The gene calls are TRBV18 and TRBJ1-2; the D gene is possibly TRBD1 (5 bases). Trimming took off 1 base at V and 8 bases at J, with 11 bases between the two ends. The V gene's germline CDR1 is KGHSH and CDR2 LQKENI. CDR3 length equals 13 residues. CDR3 nucleotide sequence: TGTGCCAGCTCACCACTTAAGGAGGGGGGCTACACCTTC. Protein product: CASSPLKEGGYTF.